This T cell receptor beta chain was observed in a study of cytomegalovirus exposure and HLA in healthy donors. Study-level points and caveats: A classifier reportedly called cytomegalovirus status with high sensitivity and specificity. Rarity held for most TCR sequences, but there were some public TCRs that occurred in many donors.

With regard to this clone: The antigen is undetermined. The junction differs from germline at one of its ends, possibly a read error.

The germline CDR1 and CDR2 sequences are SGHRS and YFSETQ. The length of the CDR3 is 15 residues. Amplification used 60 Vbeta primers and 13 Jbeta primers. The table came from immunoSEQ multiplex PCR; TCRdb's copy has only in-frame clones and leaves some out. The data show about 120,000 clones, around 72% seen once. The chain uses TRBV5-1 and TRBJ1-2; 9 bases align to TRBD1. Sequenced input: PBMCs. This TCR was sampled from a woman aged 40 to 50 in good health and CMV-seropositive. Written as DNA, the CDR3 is TGCGTCAGCAGCATCACCGGGACAGGGACCCAGGGCTACACCTTC. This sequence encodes CVSSITGTGTQGYTF. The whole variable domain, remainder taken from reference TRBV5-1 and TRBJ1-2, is KAGVTQTPRYLIKTRGQQVTLSCSPISGHRSVSWYQQTPGQGLQFLFEYFSETQRNKGNFPGRFSGRQFSNSRSEMNVSTLELGDSALYLCVSSITGTGTQGYTFGSGTRLTVV.